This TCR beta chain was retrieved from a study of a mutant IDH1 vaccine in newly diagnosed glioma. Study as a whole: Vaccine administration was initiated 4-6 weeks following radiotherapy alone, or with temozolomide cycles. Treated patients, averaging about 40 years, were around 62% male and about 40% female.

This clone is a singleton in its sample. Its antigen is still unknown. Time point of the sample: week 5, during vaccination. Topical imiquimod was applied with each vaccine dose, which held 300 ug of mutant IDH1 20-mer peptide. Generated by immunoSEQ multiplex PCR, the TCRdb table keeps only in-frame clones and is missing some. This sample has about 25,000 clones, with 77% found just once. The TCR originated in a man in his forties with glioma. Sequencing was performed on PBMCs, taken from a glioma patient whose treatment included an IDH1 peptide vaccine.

CDR3: CASGRGNSYNEQFF. CDR3 in DNA: TGTGCCAGTGGCAGGGGTAACTCCTACAATGAGCAGTTCTTC. The V and J genes are TRBV9 and TRBJ2-1; D may be TRBD1 (6 bases). V lost 8 bases, J lost 0 bases, and 12 bases lay in between. Germline V gene lookup returns CDR1 SGDLS and CDR2 YYNGEE. The CDR3 contains 14 residues.